The next 2 T cell receptor beta chains were all read from a single sample in a study of CD8 T cells in Susac syndrome. Reverse transcription used about 0.45 to 1 ug RNA and random hexamers. TCRdb independently ran MiXCR on the immunoSEQ multiplex PCR reads; one entry per CDR3 protein. The sample shows about 430,000 distinct CDR3 sequences, roughly 85% of them seen only once. Specimen: CD8+ T cells from PBMCs. Receptors originate from a human donor with multiple sclerosis.

The chain carries TRBV7-8 and TRBJ2-1, with 7 bases fitting TRBD1. This CDR3 comprises 17 residues. The V gene's germline CDR1 is SGHVS and CDR2 FQNEAQ. J was trimmed by 8 bases and V by 7 bases; bases with no gene match: 20. CDR3 region: CASTLADRTGYRDEQFF. The CDR3 DNA is TGTGCCAGCACCCTAGCTGACAGGACAGGTTATAGGGATGAGCAGTTCTTC.

The V call is TRBV6-2 or TRBV6-3, the J call TRBJ1-5; no definite D call. V lost 6 bases, J lost 6 bases, and 15 bases lay in between. The V gene's germline CDR1 is MNHEY and CDR2 SVGEGT. This CDR3 has 14 amino acids. CDR3 nucleotide sequence: TGTGCCAGCAGCTACGCTTCTAGTGGTCAGCCCCAGCATTTT. Its translation is CASSYASSGQPQHF.